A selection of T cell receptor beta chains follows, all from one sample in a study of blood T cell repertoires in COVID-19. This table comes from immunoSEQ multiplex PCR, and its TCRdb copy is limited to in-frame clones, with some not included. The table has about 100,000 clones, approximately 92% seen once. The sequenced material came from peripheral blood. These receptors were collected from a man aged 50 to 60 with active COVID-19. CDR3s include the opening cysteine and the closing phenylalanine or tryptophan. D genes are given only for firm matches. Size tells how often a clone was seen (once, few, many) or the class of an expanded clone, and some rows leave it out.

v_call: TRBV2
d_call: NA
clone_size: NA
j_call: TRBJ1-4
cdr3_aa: CASSRLSGTNEKLFF
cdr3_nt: TGTGCCAGCAGCCGCTTGAGTGGTACTAATGAAAAACTGTTTTTT

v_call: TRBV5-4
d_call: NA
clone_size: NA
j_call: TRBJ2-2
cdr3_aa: CATTSPSRVTNTGELFF
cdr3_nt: TGTGCCACAACTAGCCCTTCCAGGGTAACGAACACCGGGGAGCTGTTTTTT

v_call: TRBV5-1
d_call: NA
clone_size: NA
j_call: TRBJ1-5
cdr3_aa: CASSSGPSGQPQHF
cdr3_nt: TGCGCCAGCAGCTCCGGACCTTCGGGGCAGCCCCAGCATTTT

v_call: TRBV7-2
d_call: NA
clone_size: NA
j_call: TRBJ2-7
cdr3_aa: CASTQTSGLYEQYF
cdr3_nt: TGTGCCAGCACCCAAACCTCAGGTCTCTACGAGCAGTACTTC

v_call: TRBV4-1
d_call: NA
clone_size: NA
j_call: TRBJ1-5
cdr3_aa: CASSQVGFGLPAGQPQHF
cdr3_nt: TGCGCCAGCAGCCAAGTTGGGTTTGGACTCCCGGCGGGGCAGCCCCAGCATTTT

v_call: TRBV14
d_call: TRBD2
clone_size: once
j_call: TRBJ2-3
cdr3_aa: CASSQGLAGAVDTQYF
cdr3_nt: TGTGCCAGCAGCCAAGGACTAGCGGGAGCCGTCGATACGCAGTATTTT

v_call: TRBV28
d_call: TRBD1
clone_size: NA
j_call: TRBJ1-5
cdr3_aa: CASTFQGDRAMRTQHF
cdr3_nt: TGTGCCAGCACCTTCCAGGGGGACAGGGCCATGAGGACCCAGCATTTT

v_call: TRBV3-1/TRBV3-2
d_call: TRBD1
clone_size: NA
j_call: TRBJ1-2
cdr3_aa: CASSRGGNYGYTF
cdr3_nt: TGTGCCAGCAGCCGAGGGGGCAACTATGGCTACACCTTC

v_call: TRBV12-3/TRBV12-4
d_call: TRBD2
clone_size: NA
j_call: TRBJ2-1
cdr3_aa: CASSWREQIEQFF
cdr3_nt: TGTGCCAGCAGCTGGCGGGAGCAGATTGAGCAGTTCTTC

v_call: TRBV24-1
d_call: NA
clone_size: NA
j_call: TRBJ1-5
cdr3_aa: CATSDGQVSQPQHF
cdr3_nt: TGTGCCACCAGTGATGGCCAGGTTAGTCAGCCCCAGCATTTT

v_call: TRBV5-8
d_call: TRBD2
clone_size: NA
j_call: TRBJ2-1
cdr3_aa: CASSPSGRTYNEQFF
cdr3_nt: TGTGCCAGCAGCCCTAGCGGGAGAACCTACAATGAGCAGTTCTTC

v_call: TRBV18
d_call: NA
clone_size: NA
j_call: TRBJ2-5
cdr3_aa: CASSLQGVNGETQYF
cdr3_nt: TGTGCCAGCTCCCTTCAAGGAGTCAATGGGGAGACCCAGTACTTC

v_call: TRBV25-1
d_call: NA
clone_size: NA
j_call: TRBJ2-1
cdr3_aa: CASSFSRGYNEQFF
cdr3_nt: TGTGCCAGCAGTTTTTCGCGGGGCTACAATGAGCAGTTCTTC

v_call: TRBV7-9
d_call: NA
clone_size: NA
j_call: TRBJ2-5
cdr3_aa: CATSRAQETQYF
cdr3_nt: TGTGCCACTTCAAGAGCGCAAGAGACCCAGTACTTC

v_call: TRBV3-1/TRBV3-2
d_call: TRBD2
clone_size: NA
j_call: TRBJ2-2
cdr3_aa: CASSLSGRNNRELFF
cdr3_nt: TGTGCCAGCAGCCTGAGCGGGAGAAACAACCGGGAGCTGTTTTTT

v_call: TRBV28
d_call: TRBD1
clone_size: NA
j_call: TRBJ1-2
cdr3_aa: CASSLAAGQEIGYTF
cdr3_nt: TGTGCCAGCAGTTTAGCTGCGGGACAGGAAATAGGCTACACCTTC

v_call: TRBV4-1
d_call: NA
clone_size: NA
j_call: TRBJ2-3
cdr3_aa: CASSQVAVRASSTDTQYF
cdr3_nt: TGCGCCAGCAGCCAAGTAGCGGTGCGGGCCTCTAGCACAGATACGCAGTATTTT

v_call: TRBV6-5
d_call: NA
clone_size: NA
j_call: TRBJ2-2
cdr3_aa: CASSTRTDSTGELFF
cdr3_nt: TGTGCCAGCAGTACCCGGACAGATTCCACCGGGGAGCTGTTTTTT

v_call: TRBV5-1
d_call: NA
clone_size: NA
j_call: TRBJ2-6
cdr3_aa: CASSPSSSGANVLTF
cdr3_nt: TGCGCCAGCAGCCCCTCGAGCTCTGGGGCCAACGTCCTGACTTTC

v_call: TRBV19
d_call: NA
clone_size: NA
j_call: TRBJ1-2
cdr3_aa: CASSYREASYGCTF
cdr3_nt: TGTGCCAGTAGTTACAGGGAAGCTAGCTATGGCTGCACCTTC

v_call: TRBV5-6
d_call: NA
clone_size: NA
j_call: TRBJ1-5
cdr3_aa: CASSAPTGRGVSNQPQHF
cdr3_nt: TGTGCCAGCAGCGCTCCTACGGGGCGCGGGGTTAGCAATCAGCCCCAGCATTTT

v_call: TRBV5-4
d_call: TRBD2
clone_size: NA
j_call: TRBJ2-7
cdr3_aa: CASSPTSGKPYEQYF
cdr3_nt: TGTGCCAGCAGCCCGACTAGCGGGAAGCCCTACGAGCAGTACTTC

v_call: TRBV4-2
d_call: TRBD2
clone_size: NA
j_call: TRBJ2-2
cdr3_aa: CASSQYWTGRHKLAGGKAGELFF
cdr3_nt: TGTGCCAGCAGCCAATATTGGACAGGGAGGCATAAACTAGCGGGAGGGAAAGCCGGGGAGCTGTTTTTT

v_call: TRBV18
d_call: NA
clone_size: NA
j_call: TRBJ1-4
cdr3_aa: CASSLAGSTNEKLFF
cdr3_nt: TGTGCCAGCTCACTAGCCGGTTCAACTAATGAAAAACTGTTTTTT

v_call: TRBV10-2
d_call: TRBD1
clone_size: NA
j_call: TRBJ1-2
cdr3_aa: CASRAQGAHGYTF
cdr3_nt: TGCGCCAGCAGGGCTCAGGGGGCGCATGGCTACACCTTC

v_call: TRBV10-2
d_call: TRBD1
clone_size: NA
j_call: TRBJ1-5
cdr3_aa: CASRSGTGAYSNQPQHF
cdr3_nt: TGCGCCAGCAGATCCGGGACAGGAGCATATAGCAATCAGCCCCAGCATTTT

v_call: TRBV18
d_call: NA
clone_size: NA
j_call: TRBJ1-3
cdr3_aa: CASSPRQSGRNTIYF
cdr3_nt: TGTGCCAGCTCACCAAGACAGTCGGGTCGGAACACCATATATTTT

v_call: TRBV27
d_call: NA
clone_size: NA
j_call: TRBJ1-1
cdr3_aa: CASSLARNTEAFF
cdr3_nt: TGTGCCAGCAGTTTGGCCAGAAACACTGAAGCTTTCTTT

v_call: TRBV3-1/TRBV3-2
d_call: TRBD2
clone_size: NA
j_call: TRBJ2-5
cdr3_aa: CASMRGGETQYF
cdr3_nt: TGTGCCAGTATGCGGGGGGGGGAGACCCAGTACTTC

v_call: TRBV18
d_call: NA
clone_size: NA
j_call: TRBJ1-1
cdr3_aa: CASSPGGQGNTEAFF
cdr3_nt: TGTGCCAGCTCACCGGGAGGGCAGGGGAACACTGAAGCTTTCTTT

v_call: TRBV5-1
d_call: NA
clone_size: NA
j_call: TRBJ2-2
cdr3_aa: CASREGLAGELFF
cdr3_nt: TGCGCCAGCAGGGAGGGTTTGGCCGGGGAGCTGTTTTTT

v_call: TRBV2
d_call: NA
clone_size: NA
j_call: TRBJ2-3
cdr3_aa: CASKGQPSLDTQYF
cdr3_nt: TGTGCCAGCAAGGGACAACCCAGCTTGGATACGCAGTATTTT

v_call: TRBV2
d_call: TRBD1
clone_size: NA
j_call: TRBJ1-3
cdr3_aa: CASSPVRDSSGNTIYF
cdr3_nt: TGTGCCAGCAGCCCCGTTAGGGACAGCTCTGGAAACACCATATATTTT

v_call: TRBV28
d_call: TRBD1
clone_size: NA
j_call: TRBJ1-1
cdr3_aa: CASKTGTENTEAFF
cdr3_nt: TGTGCCAGCAAAACCGGGACAGAGAACACTGAAGCTTTCTTT

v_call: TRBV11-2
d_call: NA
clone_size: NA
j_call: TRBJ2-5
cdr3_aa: CASSLDRGAGGGETQYF
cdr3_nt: TGTGCCAGCAGCTTAGATCGGGGAGCTGGAGGAGGGGAGACCCAGTACTTC

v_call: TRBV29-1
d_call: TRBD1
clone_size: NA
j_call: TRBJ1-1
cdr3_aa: CSVDETGVMNTEAFF
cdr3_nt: TGCAGCGTTGACGAGACAGGGGTAATGAACACTGAAGCTTTCTTT